Shown below are 5 T cell receptor beta chains from a single sample sequenced in a study of T cell repertoires in cytomegalovirus infection. A single record per CDR3 protein comes from TCRdb applying MiXCR to the reads. The data show approximately 750,000 distinct CDR3 sequences, less than 40% seen once. The sequenced sample was PBMCs. Receptor source: a human donor in good health (CMV status not recorded). Some clones in this sample may be carry-over from other donors' samples.

This clonotype was recorded many times. This chain connects TRBV7-2 to TRBJ2-3; D is unresolved. The V end lost 3 bases, the J end lost 6 bases, and 10 bases lay between the germline ends. The CDR3 runs to 13 residues. Germline V gene data show CDR1 as SGHTA and CDR2 as FQGNSA. The CDR3: CASSFSIPDTQYF. CDR3 coding DNA: TGTGCCAGCAGCTTTAGCATACCGGATACGCAGTATTTT. The full variable domain, rest sourced from reference TRBV7-2 and TRBJ2-3, is GAGVSQSPSNKVTEKGKDVELRCDPISGHTALYWYRQSLGQGLEFLIYFQGNSAPDKSGLPSDRFSAERTGGSVSTLTIQRTQQEDSAVYLCASSFSIPDTQYFGPGTRLTVL.

Notes on this clonotype: Relative to the germline gene, one junction end is altered; a read error may explain this. V and J are TRBV5-3 and TRBJ2-7, with 8 bases fitting TRBD1. TRBV5-3 is labeled an ORF, and its function is uncertain. This CDR3 region has 17 residues. The CDR3: CASSLSFADRVVYEQYF. The CDR3 DNA is TGTGCCAGCAGCTTGTCGTTTGCGGACAGGGTAGTCTACGAGCAGTACTTC.

There are many counts of this clonotype. This sequence joins TRBV7-2 and TRBJ2-3; the match to TRBD1 covers 7 bases. CDR3 length: 16 residues. The V segment lost 1 base and the J segment 3 bases; nucleotides outside the gene matches: 7. From germline, CDR1 is SGHTA and CDR2 FQGNSA. The CDR3 nucleotides are TGTGCCAGCAGCTTAGTAGGCAGGGGGTTTACAGATACGCAGTATTTT. This gives the protein CASSLVGRGFTDTQYF.

The rearrangement links TRBV7-9 to TRBJ2-3; D gene unclear. The CDR3 loop spans 16 amino acids. Germline values: CDR1 SEHNR, CDR2 FQNEAQ (reference sequence). The germline V and J ends were trimmed by 1 base and 5 bases, with 16 bases remaining between them. Here the CDR3 DNA reads TGTGCCAGCAGCTTAGTCTACACAGCCAGTCAAGATACGCAGTATTTT. Encoded protein: CASSLVYTASQDTQYF.

The chain recombines TRBV7-4 with TRBJ2-5, with 8 positions matching TRBD2. The CDR3 sequence is 14 residues long. Germline CDR1 SGHVT, CDR2 SQSDAQ. V shed 5 bases, J shed 3 bases, and the junction held 5 bases outside the gene matches. The CDR3 DNA reads as TGTGCCAGCAGCGGAGCAGCGGGGGAAGAGACCCAGTACTTC. Amino acid sequence: CASSGAAGEETQYF.